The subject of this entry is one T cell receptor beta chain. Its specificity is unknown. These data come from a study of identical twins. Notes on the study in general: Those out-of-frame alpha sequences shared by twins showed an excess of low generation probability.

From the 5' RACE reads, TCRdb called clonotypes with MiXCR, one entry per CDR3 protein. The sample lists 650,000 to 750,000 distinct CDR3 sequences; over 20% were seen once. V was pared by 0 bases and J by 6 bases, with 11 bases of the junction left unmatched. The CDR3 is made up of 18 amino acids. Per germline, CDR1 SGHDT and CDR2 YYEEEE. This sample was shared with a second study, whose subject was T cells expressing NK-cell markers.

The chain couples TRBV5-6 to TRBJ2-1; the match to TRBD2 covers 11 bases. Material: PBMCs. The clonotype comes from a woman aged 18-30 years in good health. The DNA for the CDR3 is TGTGCCAGCAGCTTGGGGGGACTAGCGGCATTGGGTTTCAATGAGCAGTTCTTC. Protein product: CASSLGGLAALGFNEQFF.